This T cell receptor (beta chain) stems from a study of resident and recirculating memory T cells in vitiligo. The V segment lost 1 base and the J segment 1 base; nucleotides outside the gene matches: 4. CDR1 is SGHTA, CDR2 FQGTGA, per germline. The CDR3 is 16 residues long. Using immunoSEQ multiplex PCR, the repertoire was profiled, and TCRdb retains in-frame clones only, with some absent. The data show 40,000 to 45,000 clones, about nine tenths seen once. Study-level points and caveats: Non-conserved TCRs across sites and patients suggested distinct clones per lesion. No unique dominant TCR clone was found in vitiligo lesions.

No patient showed confetti depigmentation, a clinical sign of active disease. Details on this clone: The target antigen is unknown.

The clonotype was recovered from a male donor with vitiligo. The sequencing input was blood. The rearrangement uses TRBV7-3 and TRBJ2-3, with TRBD2 identical over 8 bases. CDR3 sequence: CASSLKGRGGTDTQYF. CDR3 DNA: TGTGCCAGCAGCTTAAAAGGGCGGGGGGGCACAGATACGCAGTATTTT.